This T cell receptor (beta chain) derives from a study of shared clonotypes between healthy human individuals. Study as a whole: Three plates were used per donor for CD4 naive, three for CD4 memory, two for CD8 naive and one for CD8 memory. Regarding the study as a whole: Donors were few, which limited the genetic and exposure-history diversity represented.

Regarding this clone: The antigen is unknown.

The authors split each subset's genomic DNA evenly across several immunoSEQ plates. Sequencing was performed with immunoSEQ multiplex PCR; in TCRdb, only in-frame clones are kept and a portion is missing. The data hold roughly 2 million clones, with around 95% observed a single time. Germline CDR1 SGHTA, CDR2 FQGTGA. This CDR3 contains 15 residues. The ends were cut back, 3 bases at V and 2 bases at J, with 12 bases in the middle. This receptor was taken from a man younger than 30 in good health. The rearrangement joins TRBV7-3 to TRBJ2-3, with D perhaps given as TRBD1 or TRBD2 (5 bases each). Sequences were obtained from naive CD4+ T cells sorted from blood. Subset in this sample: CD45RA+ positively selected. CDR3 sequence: CASSLRGPFTDTQYF. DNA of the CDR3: TGTGCCAGCAGCTTGAGGGGCCCATTCACAGATACGCAGTATTTT.